This entry lists 30 T cell receptor beta chains sequenced from one sample in a study of siplizumab effects on memory and regulatory T cells. TCRdb's table, derived via immunoSEQ multiplex PCR, lists solely in-frame clones and lacks some. The top ten clones hold over 0.25% of a sample with about 94,000 clones, around 94% of them seen once. The specimen was non-Treg CD4+ T cells sorted from blood. The receptors stem from a human donor in good health.

This clone was detected only once. V gene TRBV29-1 combines with J gene TRBJ1-2; perhaps TRBD1 as D (5 bases). V lost 7 bases to trimming and J lost 4 bases, with 13 bases between them. In germline, CDR1 is SQVTM, CDR2 ANQGSEA. The CDR3 runs to 12 residues. The CDR3 DNA is TGCAGCGGGGGAGGGGATCTCTATGGCTACACCTTC. This codes for CSGGGDLYGYTF.

The rearrangement uses TRBV15 and TRBJ2-3; 12 bases are shared with TRBD1. With 0 bases clipped from V and 5 bases from J, the junction kept 6 bases outside the gene matches. Germline V gives CDR1 LNHNV, CDR2 YYDKDF (reference sequence). There are 17 residues in the CDR3. Here the CDR3 DNA reads TGTGCCACCAGCAGAGATCCTGGGACAGGGGGCATAGATACGCAGTATTTT. Translated, it gives CATSRDPGTGGIDTQYF. Filled out from reference TRBV15 and TRBJ2-3, the complete variable domain reads DAMVIQNPRYQVTQFGKPVTLSCSQTLNHNVMYWYQQKSSQAPKLLFHYYDKDFNNEADTPDNFQSRRPNTSFCFLDIRSPGLGDTAMYLCATSRDPGTGGIDTQYFGPGTRLTVL.

In its sample, this clone was seen once. In DNA form, the CDR3 reads TGTGCCAGCTCACCACTGATCGGACAGGGGGGGAACACCATATATTTT. This gives the protein CASSPLIGQGGNTIYF. The chain carries TRBV18 and TRBJ1-3; TRBD1 matches 10 bases. J was trimmed by 7 bases and V by 1 base; bases with no gene match: 7. CDR1 KGHSH and CDR2 LQKENI come from the germline V gene. The CDR3 covers 16 residues.

This chain joins TRBV10-3 and TRBJ2-7, with D unclear. The CDR3 is made up of 12 amino acids. From germline, CDR1 is ENHRY and CDR2 SYGVKD. The germline V and J ends were trimmed by 4 bases and 2 bases, with 6 bases remaining between them. CDR3 DNA: TGTGCCATCAGTGCCAGTACCTACGAGCAGTACTTC. This codes for CAISASTYEQYF.

The V and J genes are TRBV4-1 and TRBJ2-7, with TRBD2 matching 11 bases. Germline assignment: CDR1 MGHRA and CDR2 YSYEKL. V lost 3 bases and J lost 7; bases outside the gene matches: 5. The CDR3 extends over 14 amino acids. The CDR3 reads CASSQEGLAAEQYF. The CDR3 coding sequence is TGCGCCAGCAGCCAGGAGGGACTAGCGGCAGAGCAGTACTTC.

The chain links TRBV2 to TRBJ2-7, with 9 bases that match TRBD1. V dropped 2 bases and J dropped 3; count of bases not matched to a gene: 5. The CDR3 has 15 residues. The germline V gene encodes CDR1 SNHLY and CDR2 FYNNEI. Here the CDR3 reads CASSETPGQGYEQYF. DNA for the CDR3: TGTGCCAGCAGTGAAACACCGGGACAGGGCTACGAGCAGTACTTC.

The V and J genes are TRBV2 and TRBJ2-1, with 9 bases lining up with TRBD1. Germline V gives CDR1 SNHLY, CDR2 FYNNEI. The CDR3 covers 13 residues. Trimming cost V 6 bases and J 7 bases; bases outside gene matches: 4. As DNA, the CDR3 is TGTGCCAGCAGCGCACAGGGGGCTAATGAGCAGTTCTTC. It yields the protein CASSAQGANEQFF.

The rearrangement joins TRBV7-2 to TRBJ1-3, with 8 bases matching TRBD1. CDR1 and CDR2 from the germline V gene are SGHTA and FQGNSA. V trimming: 5 bases; J trimming: 3 bases; junction bases outside the gene matches: 3. This CDR3 has 14 amino acids. The DNA for the CDR3 is TGTGCCAGCAGCATCGACAGGGGTGGAAACACCATATATTTT. Encoded protein: CASSIDRGGNTIYF.

This chain connects TRBV5-1 to TRBJ1-3; no clear D. This CDR3 has 16 residues. V lost 4 bases, J lost 0 bases, and 14 bases lay in between. CDR1 is SGHRS, CDR2 YFSETQ, per germline. The CDR3 DNA reads TGCGCCAGCAGCCCTGGTGGCAGAAGCTCTGGAAACACCATATATTTT. Translated, it gives CASSPGGRSSGNTIYF.

V is TRBV2 and J is TRBJ1-6; D is unclear. From germline, CDR1 is SNHLY and CDR2 FYNNEI. V lost 8 bases, J lost 9 bases, and 14 bases lay in between. The CDR3 covers 13 residues. CDR3 in amino acids: CASRDPFGSPLHF. CDR3 bases: TGTGCCAGCCGAGACCCTTTCGGTTCACCCCTCCACTTT.

CDR3 loop: CAWSVLGAGGELFF. The CDR3 DNA follows: TGTGCCTGGAGTGTTTTGGGGGCAGGCGGGGAGCTGTTTTTT. V usage is TRBV30 and J usage is TRBJ2-2; possibly TRBD1 for D (6 bases). The germline V gene has CDR1 GTSNPN and CDR2 SVGIG (reference sequence). V lost 0 bases and J lost 7, with 12 bases in between. The CDR3 loop spans 14 amino acids.

The chain uses TRBV7-2 and TRBJ2-7; the D gene is possibly TRBD2 (5 bases). From germline, CDR1 is SGHTA and CDR2 FQGNSA. The CDR3 totals 13 residues. Trimming shortened V by 5 bases and J by 7 bases, and 15 bases separated the two germline ends. CDR3 DNA sequence: TGTGCCAGCAGCCCTCGGACGGCGGGTGAGCAGTACTTC. Amino acids: CASSPRTAGEQYF.

V and J are TRBV9 and TRBJ2-1; 10 bases map to TRBD2. J was trimmed by 4 bases and V by 4 bases; bases with no gene match: 8. The CDR3 is 16 amino acids. Germline lookup yields CDR1 SGDLS and CDR2 YYNGEE. The DNA of the CDR3 is TGTGCCAGCAGCCCCCGTGGGACTAGCGTATACAATGAGCAGTTCTTC. Encoded protein: CASSPRGTSVYNEQFF.

The rearrangement joins TRBV9 to TRBJ1-1; D is possibly TRBD1 (5 bases). Germline V lookup: CDR1 SGDLS, CDR2 YYNGEE. V lost 6 bases to trimming and J lost 1 base, with 16 bases between them. This CDR3 is built from 15 residues. CDR3 loop: CASTTGSRGNTEAFF. CDR3 nucleotide sequence: TGTGCCAGCACCACGGGGAGTAGGGGGAACACTGAAGCTTTCTTT. The variable domain in full, with the rest retrieved from reference TRBV9 and TRBJ1-1, is DSGVTQTPKHLITATGQRVTLRCSPRSGDLSVYWYQQSLDQGLQFLIQYYNGEERAKGNILERFSAQQFPDLHSELNLSSLELGDSALYFCASTTGSRGNTEAFFGQGTRLTVV.

The CDR3 spells CASSLALLQGPSGNTIYF. The CDR3 nucleotides read TGTGCCAGCAGCTTGGCCCTACTACAGGGGCCCTCTGGAAACACCATATATTTT. The chain carries TRBV5-8 and TRBJ1-3, with 7 nucleotides matching TRBD1. The V and J ends lost 0 bases and 0 bases, in that order; junction bases with no gene match: 9. CDR3 size: 18 residues. CDR1 is SGHTS and CDR2 is YDEGEE in the germline V gene.

The gene calls are TRBV7-2 and TRBJ1-2; D call uncertain. This CDR3 region has 14 residues. CDR1 is SGHTA, CDR2 FQGNSA, per germline. V was pared by 1 base and J by 7 bases, with 13 bases between. The CDR3 sequence is CASSLGTAAGGYTF. The CDR3 nucleotides read TGTGCCAGCAGCTTAGGTACAGCAGCGGGTGGCTACACCTTC.

The gene calls are TRBV7-6 and TRBJ2-5, with 11 bases that match TRBD1. CDR1 and CDR2 from the germline V gene are SGHVS and FNYEAQ. V was pared by 5 bases and J by 1 base, with 3 bases of the junction left unmatched. The CDR3 is 15 residues long. In nucleotides, the CDR3 is TGTGCCAGCAGCCTTGGGACAGGGGGCCAAGAGACCCAGTACTTC. This codes for CASSLGTGGQETQYF.

The chain joins TRBV6-5 to TRBJ1-1; D is undetermined. Germline CDR1 and CDR2: MNHEY and SVGAGI. Trimming took off 4 bases at V and 0 bases at J, with 6 bases between the two ends. CDR3 size: 13 residues. CDR3 nucleotide sequence: TGTGCCAGCAGTTGGCGAGTGAACACTGAAGCTTTCTTT. Translated, it gives CASSWRVNTEAFF.

This clone was recorded only once. This chain connects TRBV7-3 to TRBJ2-1; 7 nucleotides line up with TRBD2. The junction had 6 bases not matched to a gene; V was cut back by 3 bases and J by 7 bases. Germline loops: CDR1 SGHTA, CDR2 FQGTGA. The CDR3 is made up of 14 amino acids. DNA of the CDR3: TGTGCCAGCAGCTTGAACGGACTAGGGAATGAGCAGTTCTTC. Translating it yields CASSLNGLGNEQFF.

This sequence joins TRBV4-3 and TRBJ2-5; D not certain. CDR1 is LGHNA, CDR2 YSLEER, per germline. V was cut by 0 bases and J by 5 bases, with 16 bases left in between. CDR3 length equals 16 residues. As DNA, the CDR3 is TGCGCCAGCAGCCAAGATCAAGACGGTCGGACGGAGACCCAGTACTTC. Its protein product is CASSQDQDGRTETQYF.

The chain combines TRBV6-1 with TRBJ1-1, with D unresolved. Trimming removed 1 base from V and 8 bases from J, with 17 bases in between. Germline CDR1 and CDR2: MNHNS and SASEGT. The CDR3 has 15 residues. CDR3 sequence: CASSEDGLPVVEAFF. CDR3 in DNA: TGTGCCAGCAGTGAAGACGGACTCCCGGTAGTAGAAGCTTTCTTT.

The chain employs TRBV27 and TRBJ2-5, with a weak D call TRBD2 (5 bases). Germline values: CDR1 MNHEY, CDR2 SMNVEV (reference sequence). The CDR3 sequence is 14 residues long. V was trimmed by 3 bases and J by 3 bases, leaving 11 bases between them. The CDR3 reads CASSLIQREETQYF. The CDR3 DNA follows: TGTGCCAGCAGTTTGATTCAGAGGGAAGAGACCCAGTACTTC.

This sequence joins TRBV9 and TRBJ1-5; D uncertain. Germline CDR1 reads SGDLS; CDR2 reads YYNGEE. V lost 2 bases and J 6 bases, leaving 9 bases between the germline ends. The CDR3 covers 13 residues. The CDR3 DNA reads as TGTGCCAGCAGCGTCAACGAGGGTCAGCCCCAGCATTTT. Translation gives CASSVNEGQPQHF.

CDR3 sequence: CASNGHEYQETQYF. In nucleotides, the CDR3 is TGTGCCTCAAACGGACACGAGTACCAAGAGACCCAGTACTTC. The V call is TRBV30, the J call TRBJ2-5, with D perhaps TRBD1 (5 bases). V was pared by 7 bases and J by 0 bases, with 15 bases between. This CDR3 is built from 14 residues. Germline CDR1 and CDR2: GTSNPN and SVGIG (reference sequence).

V gene TRBV5-1 combines with J gene TRBJ2-2; weak D call: TRBD2 (5 bases). There are 17 residues in the CDR3. Germline V gene data show CDR1 as SGHRS and CDR2 as YFSETQ. Between the trimmed V and J ends, which lost 0 bases and 7 bases, there was a span of 19 bases. The CDR3 nucleotides read TGCGCCAGCAGCTTGGCCAGTTTGTTGAGGGATGGCGGGGAGCTGTTTTTT. This translates into CASSLASLLRDGGELFF.

The chain couples TRBV6-6 to TRBJ2-3; TRBD2 aligns across 7 bases. The CDR3 is 16 amino acids. The V gene end was trimmed by 6 bases and the J gene end by 1 base; junction bases not matched to a gene: 10. Germline V lookup: CDR1 MNHNY, CDR2 SVGAGI (reference sequence). For the CDR3, the DNA is TGTGCCAGCAGACCAGGGAGGGGAGGCGGCACAGATACGCAGTATTTT. Encoded protein: CASRPGRGGGTDTQYF.

The genes are TRBV11-3 and TRBJ2-7; D is undetermined. Germline V CDR1 and CDR2: SGHNT, YENEEA. CDR3 size: 12 residues. Trimming took 1 base from V and 6 from J, leaving 7 bases between them. The CDR3 coding sequence is TGTGCCAGCAGCTTAGCACCCCGCGAGCAGTACTTC. This codes for CASSLAPREQYF.

The chain has TRBV4-1 and TRBJ2-3; 9 bases map to TRBD1. The germline V gene encodes CDR1 MGHRA and CDR2 YSYEKL. The CDR3 sequence is 15 residues long. Trimming at V came to 7 bases and at J to 5 bases, leaving 10 bases not matched to a gene. The CDR3 loop is CASTPTGTGKDTQYF. CDR3 nucleotides: TGCGCCAGCACCCCAACCGGGACAGGGAAAGATACGCAGTATTTT.

J is TRBJ2-7 and V is TRBV20-1; perhaps TRBD2 as D (6 bases). Germline V lookup: CDR1 DFQATT, CDR2 SNEGSKA (reference sequence). CDR3 length: 11 residues. Between the trimmed V and J ends, which lost 6 bases and 10 bases, there was a span of 16 bases. In nucleotides, the CDR3 is TGCAGTGCGGGACTCACACTGGGACAGTACTTC. Amino acids: CSAGLTLGQYF.

This rearrangement joins TRBV7-9 to TRBJ2-1, with unresolved D. V lost 5 bases to trimming and J lost 9 bases, with 8 bases between them. The CDR3 extends over 11 amino acids. Germline CDR1 reads SEHNR; CDR2 reads FQNEAQ (reference sequence). The DNA for the CDR3 is TGTGCCAGCAGCCCTAGTCGTGAGCAGTTCTTC. Its translation: CASSPSREQFF.